This section outlines one TCR beta chain sequence together with its context. The researchers produced TCR beta cDNA from approximately 460 ng total RNA with a constant-region primer. ARM-PCR, slightly modified, supplied the TCR beta libraries through three nested multiplex PCR rounds. The two initial PCR rounds, ten to eleven cycles each, used TRBV1-TRBV30 forward and C-beta reverse primers. TCRdb processed the multiplex PCR reads anew with MiXCR; each CDR3 protein has one entry. The sample yields about 200,000 distinct CDR3 sequences, around 81% seen once. Trimming cost V 5 bases and J 9 bases, with 31 bases left between them. The CDR3 runs to 18 residues. Germline values: CDR1 SGHAT, CDR2 FQNNGV. This sample stems from a study of tumor-infiltrating lymphocytes in primary liver carcinoma. Taking roughly 20-34 mg of unsorted bulk tissue, the authors co-extracted RNA and DNA.

The sequenced sample consisted of tumor tissue from primary liver carcinoma. The chain is built from TRBV11-2 and TRBJ2-5, with D possibly being TRBD1 or TRBD2 (5 bases each). The clonotype comes from a middle-aged man with primary liver carcinoma and hepatitis B virus infection. The CDR3 nucleotides are TGTGCCAGCAGCCCTAGCTCAATCCAGGGTAGTGGGTGGGAGTCCCAGTACTTC. This encodes CASSPSSIQGSGWESQYF. Full variable domain (rest looked up from reference TRBV11-2 and TRBJ2-5): EAGVAQSPRYKIIEKRQSVAFWCNPISGHATLYWYQQILGQGPKLLIQFQNNGVVDDSQLPKDRFSAERLKGVDSTLKIQPAKLEDSAVYLCASSPSSIQGSGWESQYFGPGTRLLVL.